The rows below give T cell receptor beta chains drawn from one sample of a study of graft-versus-host responses after intestinal transplantation. These receptors' targets are unknown. Here immunoSEQ multiplex PCR was the method, and the copy in TCRdb shows in-frame clones only, minus some. In the table there are about 39,000 clones, over 90% of which are singletons. The starting material was unstimulated CD8+ T cells sorted from spleen or lymph node cells, obtained before transplant. Receptors originate from a human donor who was the organ donor for an intestinal transplant. CDR3s include the opening cysteine and the closing phenylalanine or tryptophan. The D gene is left open where the match is weak. Not all rows give a size; the values are once, few, many and, for expanded clones, a class.

cdr3_length j_call v_call d_call clone_size cdr3_aa cdr3_nt
15 TRBJ2-7 TRBV4-1 TRBD1 . CASSRIRDRGYEQYF TGCGCCAGCAGCCGCATCCGGGACAGGGGCTACGAGCAGTACTTC
13 TRBJ1-5 TRBV6-5 TRBD1 . CASSSGGLQPQHF TGTGCCAGCAGTTCAGGGGGCCTTCAGCCCCAGCATTTT
14 TRBJ1-2 TRBV7-9 TRBD1 few CASSSGQGNYGYTF TGTGCCAGCAGCTCGGGACAGGGAAACTATGGCTACACCTTC
12 TRBJ2-4 TRBV12-2 . . CASRSPAGIQYF TGTGCAAGTCGCTCCCCGGCCGGGATCCAGTACTTC
13 TRBJ2-7 TRBV5-8 . . CASNPFSSYEQYF TGTGCCAGCAACCCTTTTAGCTCCTACGAGCAGTACTTC
13 TRBJ2-1 TRBV4-2 . . CASSQDGYNEQFF TGTGCCAGCAGCCAGGACGGATACAATGAGCAGTTCTTC
14 TRBJ1-2 TRBV5-1 . . CASSFGHWGSGYTF TGCGCCAGCAGCTTCGGACACTGGGGTAGCGGCTACACCTTC
12 TRBJ1-2 TRBV21-1 . . CASSKGDYGYTF TGTGCCAGCAGCAAAGGGGACTATGGCTACACCTTC
14 TRBJ2-5 TRBV14 . once CASSQEQFQETQYF TGTGCCAGCAGCCAGGAACAGTTCCAAGAGACCCAGTACTTC
16 TRBJ2-2 TRBV30 . . CAWSVEGPASTGELFF TGTGCCTGGAGTGTAGAAGGGCCAGCCTCCACCGGGGAGCTGTTTTTT
17 TRBJ2-2 TRBV4-1 TRBD1 . CASSQVSGQGADGELFF TGCGCCAGCAGCCAAGTATCTGGACAGGGGGCGGACGGGGAGCTGTTTTTT
12 TRBJ2-7 TRBV27 TRBD2 . CASSSGGVEQYF TGTGCCAGCAGTTCCGGGGGGGTCGAGCAGTACTTC
17 TRBJ1-1 TRBV5-4 TRBD1 . CASSTPGQGATNTEAFF TGTGCCAGCAGCACGCCGGGACAGGGGGCGACGAACACTGAAGCTTTCTTT
14 TRBJ2-3 TRBV7-2 TRBD1 . CASSSGQGTDTQYF TGTGCCAGCAGCTCCGGACAGGGCACAGATACGCAGTATTTT
14 TRBJ2-7 TRBV19 . . CASSIVGGLYEQYF TGTGCCAGTAGTATTGTAGGAGGGCTCTACGAGCAGTACTTC
11 TRBJ1-2 TRBV29-1 . . CSVVDNYGYTF TGCAGCGTTGTTGATAACTATGGCTACACCTTC
16 TRBJ1-3 TRBV10-3 . . CAITERGPSSGNTIYF TGTGCCATCACCGAACGAGGGCCGAGCTCTGGAAACACCATATATTTT
13 TRBJ1-5 TRBV12-5 . . CASGLGNSQPQHF TGTGCTAGTGGTTTGGGTAATAGTCAGCCCCAGCATTTT
13 TRBJ2-7 TRBV25-1 . . CASSEGAAYEQYF TGTGCCAGCAGTGAGGGGGCAGCCTACGAGCAGTACTTC
12 TRBJ2-2 TRBV7-8 . . CASSSSTGELFF TGTGCCAGCAGCTCGTCGACAGGGGAGCTGTTTTTT
15 TRBJ1-2 TRBV4-3 . . CASSQETDNPYGYTF TGCGCCAGCAGCCAAGAAACCGACAACCCCTATGGCTACACCTTC
16 TRBJ2-3 TRBV6-1 TRBD2 once CASSELPSGVGDTQYF TGTGCCAGCAGTGAACTTCCTAGCGGGGTGGGAGATACGCAGTATTTT